This T cell receptor (beta chain) came from a study of CD8+ T cells in alopecia areata. Across the whole study: In an open-label trial, patients got 5 to 10 mg tofacitinib twice daily. Overall study results and limits: The study found higher clonality in lesional than normal scalp, especially in alopecia totalis/universalis.

This CDR3 has 15 amino acids. Germline loops: CDR1 SGHTA, CDR2 FQGNSA. The trim removed 5 bases at V and 4 bases at J, leaving 7 bases unmatched. The authors extracted RNA and reverse transcribed it into cDNA as the sequencing template. Measured with immunoSEQ multiplex PCR; TCRdb has only the in-frame clones, and not every one. The table records 110,000 to 150,000 clones, around 49% of them present only once. The table lists this clone with a count of one. Its target is not known. The sequencing used CD4+ T cells sorted from blood, collected at week 0. The gene calls are TRBV7-2 and TRBJ1-5; 8 bases are a match to TRBD1. The source is a human donor with alopecia areata. This chain's CDR3 is CASSPDRGVNQPQHF. The CDR3 DNA reads as TGTGCCAGCAGCCCAGACAGGGGCGTAAATCAGCCCCAGCATTTT.